Listed here is a single T cell receptor (beta chain). One base separates it from a far larger clone, so it is likely a read error. The data are from a study of low-dose radiotherapy and immunotherapy resistance in tumors. Whole-study context: Patients were treated with intravenous nivolumab at 240 mg every two weeks and were also dosed with ipilimumab at 1 mg/kg every six weeks.

Specified time point: before trial treatment. Donors received a regimen that comprised nivolumab, ipilimumab, aspirin, low-dose cyclophosphamide and low-dose radiotherapy. The CDR3 totals 13 residues. Germline CDR1 MNHNY, CDR2 SVGAGI (reference sequence). Alpha and beta chains were covered, as first-strand cDNA relied on TRAV- and TRBV-specific primers. Using a constant-region primer together with a V-primer adapter, TCRs were subjected to about 20 PCR cycles of amplification. Amplifying the isolated mRNA was done by in vitro transcription. TCRdb recomputed calls from the reads with MiXCR, one row per CDR3 protein. The sample consists of more than 50,000 distinct CDR3 sequences, under 30% of them appearing once.

This receptor was obtained from a male donor with prostate cancer. The chain couples TRBV6-6 to TRBJ2-5; 7 nucleotides match TRBD2. Sequencing used PBMCs, obtained before treatment. CDR3 DNA sequence: TGTGCCAGCAGTCCACCAGGGCGGGAGACCCAGTGCTTC. Its protein product is CASSPPGRETQCF.